This TCR beta chain originates from a study of Ad26.COV2.S vaccination and SARS-CoV-2 variants. Deletions cut 4 bases from V and 2 bases from J, with 12 bases between. The V gene's germline CDR1 is PRHDT and CDR2 FYEKMQ (reference sequence). This CDR3 comprises 14 residues. As concerns this clone: Its specificity is not known.

Generated by immunoSEQ multiplex PCR, the TCRdb table keeps only in-frame clones and is missing some. This sample carries some 350,000 clones, about 92% of them seen once, and the ten largest clones take 3% to 5%. Points from the study as a whole: There was reportedly substantial breadth in spike-specific CD8+ and CD4+ T cell responses after vaccination.

This receptor was taken from a human donor who had recovered from COVID-19. The chain carries TRBV13 and TRBJ2-7; D is undetermined. The sample consisted of peripheral blood, taken after recovery from COVID-19. CDR3 DNA: TGTGCCAGCAGCTCCCCGGGCCCCCCCTACGAGCAGTACTTC. Protein product: CASSSPGPPYEQYF. Supplemented by reference TRBV13 and TRBJ2-7, the full variable domain reads AAGVIQSPRHLIKEKRETATLKCYPIPRHDTVYWYQQGPGQDPQFLISFYEKMQSDKGSIPDRFSAQQFSDYHSELNMSSLELGDSALYFCASSSPGPPYEQYFGPGTRLTVT.